This paragraph reports one T cell receptor (beta chain). The specificity of this receptor is unknown. No qualities accompany the bases; no much larger clone lies one base away. The data stem from a study of a mutant IDH1 vaccine in newly diagnosed glioma (dated by TCRdb to the early 2020s). About the study as a whole: Patients were given eight vaccinations, in weeks 1, 3, 5, 7, 11, 15, 19 and 23, which matched visits V03 through V10. Prior to enrollment, standard therapy consisting of radiotherapy alone, temozolomide alone, or radiochemotherapy with temozolomide had been administered to patients, with the combination being received by most patients. For exploratory analyses, fewer than 30 treated patients had longitudinal TCRB deep sequencing done wherever samples were available. The roughly 32 treated patients were roughly 62% male and around 38% female, with a mean age of roughly 40 years. Peripheral blood was drawn at six visits: V03 (baseline), V05, V07, V10, V12 and V13. In the chemotherapy-containing groups, vaccination started alongside temozolomide cycles, whereas in patients who had radiotherapy alone it started 4-6 weeks after radiotherapy.

Library method: the immunoSEQ multiplex PCR assay. Rearranged TCR beta chain sequences were amplified using the hsTCRB Kit according to the manufacturer's protocol. An Illumina MiSeq was used to sequence the TCRB libraries. Under the source paper's analysis protocol: Demultiplexing, trimming and gene mapping were performed with the kit vendor's proprietary platform. Not all clones reach the TCRdb copy of this immuneACCESS table, which keeps in-frame sequences only. Checked studies attribute under half of the gap to unresolved V genes and leave the rest unexplained. V and J calls and clone size come straight from that table; D and trimming were deduced from the DNA. The sample table contains about 72,000 clones; only one count was recorded for about 80% of them. 13% of the sample comes from the top ten. Summary of the overall study and its limitations: It was noted by the authors that analyses of patient blood samples could not be reproduced owing to sample limitations. Selection of PBMC samples for TCRB deep sequencing was based on availability. Pseudoprogression appeared unrelated to alterations in the top peripheral T cell clonotypes detected by TCRB sequencing. Vaccine-induced immune responses across multiple MHC alleles were detected in over 85% of patients.

The time point label for this specimen denotes: week 23, last vaccination. Every vaccine dose consisted of 300 ug of a 20-mer mutant IDH1 peptide in Montanide, administered subcutaneously together with topical imiquimod. All donors had newly diagnosed IDH1-mutant astrocytomas of WHO grade 3 or 4 that showed loss of nuclear ATRX. The samples were drawn from NOA16, a multicentre, single-arm, open-label phase I trial in Germany that tested a mutant IDH1 peptide vaccine in humans for the first time. Genomic DNA for TCRB sequencing was extracted from EDTA blood using the DNeasy Blood and Tissue Kit. This receptor was taken from a man younger than 30 with glioma. Sequenced here: PBMCs, sampled from a glioma patient whose treatment included an IDH1 peptide vaccine.

The sequenced DNA: TGCAGTGCTAGAGGCCCTTCGACCCAGTACTTC. This encodes CSARGPSTQYF. The rearranged segments are TRBV20-1 and TRBJ2-5; the D gene assignment is ambiguous. The CDR3 covers 11 residues, taking in both the cysteine and the phenylalanine. The DNA shown is the 33-base CDR3, in frame from base 1. Reading the germline V gene (reference sequence) gives CDR1 DFQATT and CDR2 SNEGSKA. A distance of 7 bases separates the germline ends of V and J, which lose 1 base and 7 bases respectively.